What follows are 9 T cell receptor beta chains derived from one specimen sequenced in a study of CD4 and CD8 cells across lung adenocarcinoma regions. TCRdb recomputed calls from the PCR reads with MiXCR, one row per CDR3 protein. The sample has some 9,600 distinct CDR3 sequences, 45% to 60% seen once; the top ten hold approximately 17%. The sequencing sample was made of CD4+ T cells from the margin of a lung tumor. The receptors originated from a male donor with lung adenocarcinoma. The CD4 and CD8 labels of this study may be unreliable.

This clonotype was counted at least ten times. The chain links TRBV3-1 to TRBJ2-1, with D tentatively TRBD2 (5 bases). Trimming pared 5 bases from V and 3 bases from J, leaving 11 bases between. The CDR3 loop spans 14 amino acids. Per the germline V gene, CDR1 is LGHDT and CDR2 is YNNKEL (reference sequence). DNA of the CDR3: TGTGCCAGCAGCATTCGGACTGGCTACAATGAGCAGTTCTTC. Its protein product is CASSIRTGYNEQFF.

Remarks on this clonotype: Because the CDR3's place on the DNA is in doubt, the DNA is left out and the CDR3 is given as listed by TCRdb. This chain joins TRBV3-1 and TRBJ2-4; TRBD2 reflects the table's D call only, with no check against the DNA. Germline assignment: CDR1 LGHDT and CDR2 YNNKEL (reference sequence). A total of 17 residues make up the CDR3, ends included. CDR3 region: CASSQDVGLGAKNTQYF.

Remarks on this clonotype: A much larger clone lies a single base off, so this may be a read error. This chain uses TRBV27 with TRBJ2-5; D may be TRBD1 (8 bases). Germline V gives CDR1 MNHEY, CDR2 SMNVEV (reference sequence). This CDR3 region has 13 residues. The CDR3 reads CASRRTGGETQDF. For the CDR3, the DNA is TGTGCCAGCAGGAGAACAGGGGGGGAGACCCAGGACTTC.

This clonotype was detected ten times or more. This chain joins TRBV4-3 and TRBJ2-5; TRBD1 agrees at 7 bases. The DNA end is a closer match to TRBJ2-7, so the J assignment may be wrong. This CDR3 spans 15 amino acids. Germline-derived CDR1 and CDR2 are LGHNA and YSLEER. As DNA, the CDR3 is TGCGCCAGCAGCCAAGAGATCGGGACAGCCTACGAGCAGTACTTC. This translates into CASSQEIGTAYEQYF.

V and J are TRBV25-1 and TRBJ2-3; D is undetermined. Germline CDR1 reads MGHDK; CDR2 reads SYGVNS. This CDR3 contains 11 residues. Trimming left V 1 base short and J 5 bases short, with 1 base between. The CDR3 sequence is CASSELDTQYF. Here the CDR3 DNA reads TGTGCCAGCAGTGAATTAGATACGCAGTATTTT.

This clonotype was observed many times. The chain recombines TRBV27 with TRBJ2-5; 7 bases line up with TRBD1. Matching the DNA end better, TRBJ2-7 makes the J call doubtful. The CDR3 loop spans 14 amino acids. The germline gives CDR1 MNHEY, CDR2 SMNVEV (reference sequence). CDR3 in DNA: TGTGCCAGCAGTCTCAGGGACAGAGGCTACGAGCAGTACTTC. This sequence encodes CASSLRDRGYEQYF.

This sequence joins TRBV6-1 and TRBJ2-3; 7 bases are shared with TRBD2. The ends lost 3 bases at V and 11 bases at J; junction bases unmatched: 8. The CDR3 contains 13 residues. Per the germline V gene, CDR1 is MNHNS and CDR2 is SASEGT. The CDR3 region is CASSEGGGLVQYF. DNA for the CDR3: TGTGCCAGCAGTGAGGGGGGGGGTCTGGTGCAGTATTTT.

A note on this clonotype: Germline is not matched at one junction end, which may reflect a read error. The V and J genes are TRBV3-1 and TRBJ2-4, with D tentatively TRBD2 (6 bases). CDR1 and CDR2 (germline): LGHDT, YNNKEL (reference sequence). There are 17 residues in the CDR3. DNA of the CDR3: TGTGCCAGCAGCCGCGACTCGGGACTGGGAGCGAAAGATACTCAGTATTTC. It translates to CASSRDSGLGAKDTQYF.

By sample share, this clonotype is medium-sized (0.01 to 0.1%). Here the CDR3 DNA reads TGTGCCAGCAGTGATACGGCTAGCGGGAGCGCAGATACGCAGTATTTT. Translating gives CASSDTASGSADTQYF. The rearrangement joins TRBV6-4 to TRBJ2-3; TRBD2 agrees at 10 bases. This CDR3 comprises 16 residues. Losses at the gene ends were 3 bases for V and 4 bases for J; bases not matched to a gene: 7. In germline, CDR1 is MRHNA, CDR2 SNTAGT.